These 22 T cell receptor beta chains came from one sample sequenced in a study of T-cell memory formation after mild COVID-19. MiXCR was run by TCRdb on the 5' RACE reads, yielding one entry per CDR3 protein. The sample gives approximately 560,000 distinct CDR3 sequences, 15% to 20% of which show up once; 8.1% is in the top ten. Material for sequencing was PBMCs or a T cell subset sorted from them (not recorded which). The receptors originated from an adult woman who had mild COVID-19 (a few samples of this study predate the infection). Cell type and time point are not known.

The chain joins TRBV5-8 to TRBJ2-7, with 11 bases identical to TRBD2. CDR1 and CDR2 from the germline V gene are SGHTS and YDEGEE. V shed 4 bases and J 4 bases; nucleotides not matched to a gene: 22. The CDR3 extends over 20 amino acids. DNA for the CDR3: TGTGCCAGCAGCGATCAACTTGGGACTAGCGGTGGGGAAAGGGCGTACGAGCAGTACTTC. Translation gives CASSDQLGTSGGERAYEQYF.

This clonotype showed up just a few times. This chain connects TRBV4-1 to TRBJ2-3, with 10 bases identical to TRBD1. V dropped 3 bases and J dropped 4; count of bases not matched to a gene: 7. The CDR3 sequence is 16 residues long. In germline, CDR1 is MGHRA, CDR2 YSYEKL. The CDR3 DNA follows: TGCGCCAGCAGCCAGTTCTGGACAGGGGGAGCAGATACGCAGTATTTT. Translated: CASSQFWTGGADTQYF.

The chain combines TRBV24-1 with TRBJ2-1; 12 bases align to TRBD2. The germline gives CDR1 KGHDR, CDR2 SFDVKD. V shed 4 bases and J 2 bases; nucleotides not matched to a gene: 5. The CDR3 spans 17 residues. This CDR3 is CATSDATSGSTYNEQFF. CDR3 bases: TGTGCCACCAGTGACGCGACTAGCGGGAGTACCTACAATGAGCAGTTCTTC.

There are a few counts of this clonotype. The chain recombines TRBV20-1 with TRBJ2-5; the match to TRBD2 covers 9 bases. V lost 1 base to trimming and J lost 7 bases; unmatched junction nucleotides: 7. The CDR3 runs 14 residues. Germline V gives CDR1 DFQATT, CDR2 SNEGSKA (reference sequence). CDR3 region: CSARVAGALMTQYF. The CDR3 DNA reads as TGCAGTGCTAGAGTAGCGGGGGCCCTCATGACCCAGTACTTC.

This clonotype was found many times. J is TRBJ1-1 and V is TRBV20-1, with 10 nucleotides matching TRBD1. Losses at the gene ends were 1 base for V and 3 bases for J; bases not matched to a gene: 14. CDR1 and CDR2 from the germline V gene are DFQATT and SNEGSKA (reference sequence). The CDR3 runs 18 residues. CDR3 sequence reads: CSARGYGQGVRSDTEAFF. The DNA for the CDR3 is TGCAGTGCTAGAGGATACGGACAGGGGGTTAGGTCGGACACTGAAGCTTTCTTT.

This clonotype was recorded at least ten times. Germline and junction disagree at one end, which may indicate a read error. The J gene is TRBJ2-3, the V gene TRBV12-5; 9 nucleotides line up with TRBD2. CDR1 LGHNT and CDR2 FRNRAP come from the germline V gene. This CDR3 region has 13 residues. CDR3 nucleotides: TGTGCTAGTGGTTTGGACGGGTTCGGGCTAGCGGGATTT. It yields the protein CASGLDGFGLAGF.

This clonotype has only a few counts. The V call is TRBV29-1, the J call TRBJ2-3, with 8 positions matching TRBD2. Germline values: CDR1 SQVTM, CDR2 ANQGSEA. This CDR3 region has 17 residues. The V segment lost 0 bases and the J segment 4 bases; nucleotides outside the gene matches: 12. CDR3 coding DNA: TGCAGCGTTGAAGATCTTGAAGCGGGAGACTCCCCAGATACGCAGTATTTT. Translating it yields CSVEDLEAGDSPDTQYF.

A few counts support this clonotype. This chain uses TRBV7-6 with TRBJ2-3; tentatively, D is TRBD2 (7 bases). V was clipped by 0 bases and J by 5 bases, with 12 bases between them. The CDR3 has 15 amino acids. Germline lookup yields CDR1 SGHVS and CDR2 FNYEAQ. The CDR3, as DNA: TGTGCCAGCAGCTTAGCGGGGGGGCCGAGAGATACGCAGTATTTT. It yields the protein CASSLAGGPRDTQYF. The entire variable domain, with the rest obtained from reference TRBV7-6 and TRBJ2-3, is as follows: GAGVSQSPRYKVTKRGQDVALRCDPISGHVSLYWYRQALGQGPEFLTYFNYEAQQDKSGLPNDRFSAERPEGSISTLTIQRTEQRDSAMYRCASSLAGGPRDTQYFGPGTRLTVL.

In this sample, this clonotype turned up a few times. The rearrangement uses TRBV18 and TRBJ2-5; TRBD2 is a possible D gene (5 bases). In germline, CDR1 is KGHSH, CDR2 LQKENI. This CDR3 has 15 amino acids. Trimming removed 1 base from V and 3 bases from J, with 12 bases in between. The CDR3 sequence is CASSPLWGEEETQYF. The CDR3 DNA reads TGTGCCAGCTCACCACTCTGGGGAGAAGAAGAGACCCAGTACTTC.

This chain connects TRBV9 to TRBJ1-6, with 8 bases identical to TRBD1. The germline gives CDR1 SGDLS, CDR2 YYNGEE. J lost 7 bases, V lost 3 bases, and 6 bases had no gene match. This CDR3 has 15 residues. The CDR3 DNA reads TGTGCCAGCAGCGCCGACGGGACAGGAAATTCACCCCTCCACTTT. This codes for CASSADGTGNSPLHF.

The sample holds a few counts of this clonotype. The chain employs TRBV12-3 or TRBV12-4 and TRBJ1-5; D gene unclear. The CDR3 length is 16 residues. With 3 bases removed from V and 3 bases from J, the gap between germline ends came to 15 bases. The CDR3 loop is CASSFSVGRNNQPQHF. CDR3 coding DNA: TGTGCCAGCAGTTTCTCCGTCGGGAGAAACAATCAGCCCCAGCATTTT.

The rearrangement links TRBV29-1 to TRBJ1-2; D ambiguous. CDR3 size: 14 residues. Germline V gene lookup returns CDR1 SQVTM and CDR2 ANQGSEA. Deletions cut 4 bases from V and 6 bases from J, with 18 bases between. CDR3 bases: TGCAGCGTTGTCCCCCATCAGCTCGTAAATGGCTACACCTTC. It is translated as CSVVPHQLVNGYTF.

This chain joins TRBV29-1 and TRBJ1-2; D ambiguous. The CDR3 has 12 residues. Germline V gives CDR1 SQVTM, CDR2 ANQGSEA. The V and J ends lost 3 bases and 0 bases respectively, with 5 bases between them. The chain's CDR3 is CSVELPNYGYTF. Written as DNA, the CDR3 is TGCAGCGTTGAGTTGCCTAACTATGGCTACACCTTC.

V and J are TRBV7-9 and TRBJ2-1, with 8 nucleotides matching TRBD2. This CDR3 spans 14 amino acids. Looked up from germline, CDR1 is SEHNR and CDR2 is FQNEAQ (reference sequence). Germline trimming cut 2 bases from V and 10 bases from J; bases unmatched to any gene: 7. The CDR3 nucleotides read TGTGCCAGCAGCTTATTAGCGGGATTTGGGGAGCAGTTCTTC. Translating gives CASSLLAGFGEQFF.

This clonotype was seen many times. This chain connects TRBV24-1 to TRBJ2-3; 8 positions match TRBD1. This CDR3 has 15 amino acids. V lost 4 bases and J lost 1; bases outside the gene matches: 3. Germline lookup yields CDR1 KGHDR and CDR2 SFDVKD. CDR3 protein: CATSDPTGGTDTQYF. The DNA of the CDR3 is TGTGCCACCAGTGACCCGACAGGGGGCACAGATACGCAGTATTTT.

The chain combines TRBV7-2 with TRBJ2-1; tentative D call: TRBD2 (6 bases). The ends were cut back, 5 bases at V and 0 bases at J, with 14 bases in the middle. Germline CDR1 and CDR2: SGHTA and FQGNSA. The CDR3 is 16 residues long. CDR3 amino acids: CASSPLARNSYNEQFF. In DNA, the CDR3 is TGTGCCAGCAGCCCTCTAGCGAGGAACTCCTACAATGAGCAGTTCTTC. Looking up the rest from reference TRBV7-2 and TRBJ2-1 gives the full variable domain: GAGVSQSPSNKVTEKGKDVELRCDPISGHTALYWYRQSLGQGLEFLIYFQGNSAPDKSGLPSDRFSAERTGGSVSTLTIQRTQQEDSAVYLCASSPLARNSYNEQFFGPGTRLTVL.

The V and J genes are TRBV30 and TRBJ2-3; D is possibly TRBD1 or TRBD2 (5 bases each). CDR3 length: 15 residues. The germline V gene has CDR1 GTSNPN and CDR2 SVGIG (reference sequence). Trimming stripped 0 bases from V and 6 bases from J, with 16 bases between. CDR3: CAWSVLSWGGDTQYF. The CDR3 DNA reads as TGTGCCTGGAGTGTATTATCGTGGGGCGGGGATACGCAGTATTTT.

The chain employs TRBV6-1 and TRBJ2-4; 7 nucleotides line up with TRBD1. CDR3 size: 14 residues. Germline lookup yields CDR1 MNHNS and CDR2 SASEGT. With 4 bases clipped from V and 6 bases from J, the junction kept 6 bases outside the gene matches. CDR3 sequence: CASSVWDSRNIQYF. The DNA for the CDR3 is TGTGCCAGCAGTGTTTGGGACAGCAGAAACATTCAGTACTTC.

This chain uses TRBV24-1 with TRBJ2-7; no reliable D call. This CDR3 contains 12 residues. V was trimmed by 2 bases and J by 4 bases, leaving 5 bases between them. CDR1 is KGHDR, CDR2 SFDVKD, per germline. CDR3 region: CATSDWGYEQYF. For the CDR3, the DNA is TGTGCCACCAGTGATTGGGGTTACGAGCAGTACTTC.

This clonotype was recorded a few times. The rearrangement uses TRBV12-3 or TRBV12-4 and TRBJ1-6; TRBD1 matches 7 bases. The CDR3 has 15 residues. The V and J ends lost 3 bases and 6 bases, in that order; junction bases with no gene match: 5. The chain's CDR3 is CASSFENRGNSPLHF. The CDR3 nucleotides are TGTGCCAGCAGTTTCGAGAACAGGGGTAATTCACCCCTCCACTTT.

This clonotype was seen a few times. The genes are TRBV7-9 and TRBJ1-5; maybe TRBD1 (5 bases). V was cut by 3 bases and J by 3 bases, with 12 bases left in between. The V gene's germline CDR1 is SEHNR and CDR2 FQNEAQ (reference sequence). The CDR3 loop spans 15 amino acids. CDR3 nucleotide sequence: TGTGCCAGCAGCTTGGGAGAGGGGTCCAATCAGCCCCAGCATTTT. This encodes CASSLGEGSNQPQHF.

The CDR3 loop is CASGSTSQGLEQFF. The CDR3 DNA is TGCGCCAGCGGCAGTACCAGTCAAGGGCTAGAGCAGTTCTTC. The gene calls are TRBV5-1 and TRBJ2-1; D is unclear. V shed 7 bases and J shed 10 bases, with 21 bases lying between them. The CDR3 contains 14 residues. CDR1 SGHRS and CDR2 YFSETQ come from the germline V gene. The complete variable domain, with remaining parts taken from reference TRBV5-1 and TRBJ2-1, reads KAGVTQTPRYLIKTRGQQVTLSCSPISGHRSVSWYQQTPGQGLQFLFEYFSETQRNKGNFPGRFSGRQFSNSRSEMNVSTLELGDSALYLCASGSTSQGLEQFFGPGTRLTVL.